This T cell receptor (beta chain) comes out of a study of blood T cells in healthy people across ages. Study-level background: Template switching retrieved approximately one barcoded beta molecule for each two T cells.

The CDR3 contains 13 residues. The V gene's germline CDR1 is SGDLS and CDR2 YYNGEE. Trimming removed 3 bases from V and 5 bases from J, with 12 bases in between. The authors ran a second PCR of 7 to 11 cycles using a sample-barcoded 5' primer and a J-beta primer mix. Every molecule of cDNA carried a tag from a template-switch adaptor with 12 random nucleotides. MiXCR, applied by TCRdb to the 5' RACE reads, yields one record per CDR3 protein. The sample lists over 600,000 distinct CDR3 sequences, roughly 21% seen once, with roughly 3.6% in the top ten. At least ten counts were recorded for this clonotype.

Sequencing was done on a sample of blood. The chain joins TRBV9 to TRBJ2-7; D gene ambiguous. This sequence originates from a man between 65 and 85 years old in good health. CDR3: CASSAPPDDEQYF. In DNA form, the CDR3 reads TGTGCCAGCAGCGCTCCCCCGGATGACGAGCAGTACTTC.